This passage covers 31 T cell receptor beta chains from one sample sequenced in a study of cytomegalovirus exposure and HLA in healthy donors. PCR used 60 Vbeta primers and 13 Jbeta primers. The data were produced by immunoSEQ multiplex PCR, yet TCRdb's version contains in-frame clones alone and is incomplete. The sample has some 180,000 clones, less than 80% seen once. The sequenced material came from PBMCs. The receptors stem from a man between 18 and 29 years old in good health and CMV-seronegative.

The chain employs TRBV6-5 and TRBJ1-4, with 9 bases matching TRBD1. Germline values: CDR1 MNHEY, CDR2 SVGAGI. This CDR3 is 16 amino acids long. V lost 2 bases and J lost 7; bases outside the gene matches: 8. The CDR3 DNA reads TGTGCCAGCAGTTACAGAAGGGGACAGGGAGCTGAAAAACTGTTTTTT. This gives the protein CASSYRRGQGAEKLFF.

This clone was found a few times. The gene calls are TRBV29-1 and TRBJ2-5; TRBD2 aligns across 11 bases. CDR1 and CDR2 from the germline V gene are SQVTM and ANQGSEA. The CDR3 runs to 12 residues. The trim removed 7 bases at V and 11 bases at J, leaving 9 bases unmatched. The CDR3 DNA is TGCAGCGCCGTAGCGGGAGGGGGTGAGCAGTACTTC. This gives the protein CSAVAGGGEQYF. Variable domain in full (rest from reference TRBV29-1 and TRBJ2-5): SAVISQKPSRDICQRGTSLTIQCQVDSQVTMMFWYRQQPGQSLTLIATANQGSEATYESGFVIDKFPISRPNLTFSTLTVSNMSPEDSSIYLCSAVAGGGEQYFGPGTRLLVL.

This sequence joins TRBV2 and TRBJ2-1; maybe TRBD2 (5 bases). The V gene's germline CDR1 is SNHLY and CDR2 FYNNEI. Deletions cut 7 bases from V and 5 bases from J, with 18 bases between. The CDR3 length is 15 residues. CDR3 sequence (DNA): TGTGCCAGCACCCTTTCCGGGATCGCTAACAATGAGCAGTTCTTC. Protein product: CASTLSGIANNEQFF.

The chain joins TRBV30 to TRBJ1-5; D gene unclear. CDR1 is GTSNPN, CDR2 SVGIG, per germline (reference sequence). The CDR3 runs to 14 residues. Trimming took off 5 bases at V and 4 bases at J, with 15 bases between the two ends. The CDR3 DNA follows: TGTGCCTGGGGCTGGGCAGGTTCGAATCAGCCCCAGCATTTT. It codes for CAWGWAGSNQPQHF.

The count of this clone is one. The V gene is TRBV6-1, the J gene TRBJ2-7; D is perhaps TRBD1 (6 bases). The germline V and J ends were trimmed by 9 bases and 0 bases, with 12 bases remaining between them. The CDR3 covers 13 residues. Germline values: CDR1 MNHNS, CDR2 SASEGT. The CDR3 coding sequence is TGTGCCAGTAGGACAGATTTCTCCTACGAGCAGTACTTC. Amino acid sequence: CASRTDFSYEQYF.

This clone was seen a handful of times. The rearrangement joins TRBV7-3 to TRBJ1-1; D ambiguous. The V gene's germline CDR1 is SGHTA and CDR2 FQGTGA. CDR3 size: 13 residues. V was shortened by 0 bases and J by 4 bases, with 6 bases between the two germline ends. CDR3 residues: CASSLTSRTEAFF. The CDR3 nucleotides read TGTGCCAGCAGCTTAACATCTCGCACTGAAGCTTTCTTT.

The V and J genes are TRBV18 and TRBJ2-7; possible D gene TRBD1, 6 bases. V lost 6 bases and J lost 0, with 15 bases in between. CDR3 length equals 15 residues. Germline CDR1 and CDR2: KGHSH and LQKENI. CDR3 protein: CASSPRTANSYEQYF. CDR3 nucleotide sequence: TGTGCCAGCTCCCCTCGGACAGCCAACTCCTACGAGCAGTACTTC.

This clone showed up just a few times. The CDR3 DNA follows: TGTGCCATCAGGGGGACAGCGAACACTGAAGCTTTCTTT. Its protein is CAIRGTANTEAFF. J is TRBJ1-1 and V is TRBV10-3, with 7 bases fitting TRBD1. V was clipped by 6 bases and J by 1 base; unmatched bases: 2. The CDR3 consists of 13 residues. Looked up from germline, CDR1 is ENHRY and CDR2 is SYGVKD.

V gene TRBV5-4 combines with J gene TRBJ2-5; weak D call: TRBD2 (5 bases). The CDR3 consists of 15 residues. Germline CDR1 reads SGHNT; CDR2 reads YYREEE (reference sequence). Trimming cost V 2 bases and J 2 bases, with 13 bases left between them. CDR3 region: CASSFGSGIQETQYF. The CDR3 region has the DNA TGTGCCAGCAGCTTTGGAAGCGGTATTCAAGAGACCCAGTACTTC.

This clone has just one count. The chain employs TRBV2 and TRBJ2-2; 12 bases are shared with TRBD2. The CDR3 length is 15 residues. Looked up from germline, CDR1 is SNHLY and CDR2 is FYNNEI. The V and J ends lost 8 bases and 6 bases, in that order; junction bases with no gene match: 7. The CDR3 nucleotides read TGTGCCAGCGTAGTAGGACTAGCGGGGCCCGGGGAGCTGTTTTTT. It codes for CASVVGLAGPGELFF. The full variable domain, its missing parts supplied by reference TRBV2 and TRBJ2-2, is EPEVTQTPSHQVTQMGQEVILRCVPISNHLYFYWYRQILGQKVEFLVSFYNNEISEKSEIFDDQFSVERPDGSNFTLKIRSTKLEDSAMYFCASVVGLAGPGELFFGEGSRLTVL.

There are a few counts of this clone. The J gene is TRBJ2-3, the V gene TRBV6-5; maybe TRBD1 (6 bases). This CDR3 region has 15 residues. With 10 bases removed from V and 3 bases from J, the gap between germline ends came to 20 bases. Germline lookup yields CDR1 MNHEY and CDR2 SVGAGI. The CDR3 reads CATAFGRGVTDTQYF. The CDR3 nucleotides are TGTGCCACAGCGTTTGGCAGGGGCGTGACAGATACGCAGTATTTT.

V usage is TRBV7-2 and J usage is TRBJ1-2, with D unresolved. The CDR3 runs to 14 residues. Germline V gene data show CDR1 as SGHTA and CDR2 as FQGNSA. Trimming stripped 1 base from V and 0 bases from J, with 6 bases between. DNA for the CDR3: TGTGCCAGCAGCTTAGGGCCCTCTAACTATGGCTACACCTTC. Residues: CASSLGPSNYGYTF.

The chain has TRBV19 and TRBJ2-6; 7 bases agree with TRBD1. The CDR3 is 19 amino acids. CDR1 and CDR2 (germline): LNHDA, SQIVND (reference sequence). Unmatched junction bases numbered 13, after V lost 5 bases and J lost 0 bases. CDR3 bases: TGTGCCAGTAGTCGGTCGGGACAGCTGCGTAGCTCTGGGGCCAACGTCCTGACTTTC. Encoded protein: CASSRSGQLRSSGANVLTF.

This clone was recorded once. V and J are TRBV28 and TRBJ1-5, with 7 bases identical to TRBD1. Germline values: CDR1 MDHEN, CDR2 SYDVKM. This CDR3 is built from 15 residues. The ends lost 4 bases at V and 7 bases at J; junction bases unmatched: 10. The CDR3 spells CASSSGQGVGQPQHF. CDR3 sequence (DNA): TGTGCCAGCAGTTCCGGGCAGGGGGTAGGACAGCCCCAGCATTTT.

CDR3 region: CASRLDRFQETQYF. In DNA form, the CDR3 reads TGCGCCAGCAGACTAGACAGGTTCCAAGAGACCCAGTACTTC. The J gene is TRBJ2-5, the V gene TRBV5-1; the D gene is possibly TRBD1 (6 bases). The V gene's germline CDR1 is SGHRS and CDR2 YFSETQ. Trimming took 5 bases from V and 1 from J, leaving 12 bases between them. The CDR3 contains 14 residues.

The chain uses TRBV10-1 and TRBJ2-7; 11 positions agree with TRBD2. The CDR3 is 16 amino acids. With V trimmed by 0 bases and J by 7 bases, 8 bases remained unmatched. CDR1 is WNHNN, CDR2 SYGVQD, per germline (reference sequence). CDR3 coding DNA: TGCGCCAGCAGTGAGTCGATAGCGGGAGGGGTCGAGGAGCAGTACTTC. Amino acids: CASSESIAGGVEEQYF.

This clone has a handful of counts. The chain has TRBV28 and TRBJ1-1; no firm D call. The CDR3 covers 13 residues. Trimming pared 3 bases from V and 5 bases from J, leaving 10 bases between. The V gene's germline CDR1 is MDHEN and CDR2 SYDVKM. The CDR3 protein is CASSFGRETEAFF. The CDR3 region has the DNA TGTGCCAGCAGTTTCGGCCGGGAGACTGAAGCTTTCTTT.

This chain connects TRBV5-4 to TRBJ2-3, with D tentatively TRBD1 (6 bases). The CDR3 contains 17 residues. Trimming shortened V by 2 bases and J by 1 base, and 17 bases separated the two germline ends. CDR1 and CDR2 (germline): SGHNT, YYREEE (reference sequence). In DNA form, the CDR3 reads TGTGCCAGCAGCTTCGGGACACACACCCGAGGCACAGATACGCAGTATTTT. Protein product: CASSFGTHTRGTDTQYF.

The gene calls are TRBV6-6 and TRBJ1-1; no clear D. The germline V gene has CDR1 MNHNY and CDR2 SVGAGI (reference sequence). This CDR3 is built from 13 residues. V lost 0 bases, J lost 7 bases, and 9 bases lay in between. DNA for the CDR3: TGTGCCAGCAGTTACTCAGTGACTCGTGAAGCTTTCTTT. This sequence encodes CASSYSVTREAFF.

For the CDR3, the DNA is TGTGCCTGGAGTCGGGTGGGTCATGAAGCTTTCTTT. This sequence encodes CAWSRVGHEAFF. V is TRBV30 and J is TRBJ1-1; D unresolved. The CDR3 length is 12 residues. Trimming took off 2 bases at V and 7 bases at J, with 11 bases between the two ends. Germline CDR1 is GTSNPN and CDR2 is SVGIG (reference sequence).

For the CDR3, the DNA is TGTGCCAGCAGCTTCCAACAGATGGGGAACACTGAAGCTTTCTTT. This encodes CASSFQQMGNTEAFF. This chain uses TRBV7-8 with TRBJ1-1; unclear D gene. The CDR3 consists of 15 residues. The V gene's germline CDR1 is SGHVS and CDR2 FQNEAQ. Trimming stripped 3 bases from V and 1 base from J, with 12 bases between.

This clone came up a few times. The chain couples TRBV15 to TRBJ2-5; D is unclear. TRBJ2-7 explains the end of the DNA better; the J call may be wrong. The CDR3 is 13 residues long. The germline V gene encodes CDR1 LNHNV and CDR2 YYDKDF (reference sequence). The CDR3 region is CATSLDTTYEQYF. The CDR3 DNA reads TGTGCCACCAGCCTTGACACCACCTACGAGCAGTACTTC.

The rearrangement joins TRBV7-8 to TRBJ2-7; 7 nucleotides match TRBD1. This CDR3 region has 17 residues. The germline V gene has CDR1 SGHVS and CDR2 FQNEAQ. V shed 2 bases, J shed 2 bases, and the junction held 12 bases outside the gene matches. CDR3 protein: CASSLFLVWDSPYEQYF. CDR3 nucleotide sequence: TGTGCCAGCAGCTTATTTTTAGTTTGGGACAGTCCCTACGAGCAGTACTTC.

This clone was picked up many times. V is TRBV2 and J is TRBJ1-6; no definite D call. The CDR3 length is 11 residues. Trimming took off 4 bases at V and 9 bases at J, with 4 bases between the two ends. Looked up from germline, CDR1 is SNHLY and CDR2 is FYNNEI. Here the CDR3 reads CASSGSSPLHF. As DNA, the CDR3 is TGTGCCAGCAGTGGTAGTTCACCCCTCCACTTT.

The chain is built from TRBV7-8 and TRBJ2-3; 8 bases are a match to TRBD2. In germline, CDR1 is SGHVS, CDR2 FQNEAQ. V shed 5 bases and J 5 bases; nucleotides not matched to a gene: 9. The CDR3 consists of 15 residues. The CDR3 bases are TGTGCCAGCAGCCGGAGCGGGGGAAGGGGAGATACGCAGTATTTT. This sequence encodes CASSRSGGRGDTQYF.

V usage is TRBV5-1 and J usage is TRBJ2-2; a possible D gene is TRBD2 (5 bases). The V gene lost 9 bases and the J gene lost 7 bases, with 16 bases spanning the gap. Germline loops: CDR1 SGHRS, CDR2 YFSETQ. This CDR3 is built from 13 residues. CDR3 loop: CATGGEPGGELFF. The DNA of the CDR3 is TGCGCCACTGGTGGGGAGCCGGGCGGGGAGCTGTTTTTT.

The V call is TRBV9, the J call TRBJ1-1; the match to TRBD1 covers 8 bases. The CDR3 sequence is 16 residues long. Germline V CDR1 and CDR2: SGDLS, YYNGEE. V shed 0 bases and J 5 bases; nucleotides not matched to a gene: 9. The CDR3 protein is CASSVVFQGARTEAFF. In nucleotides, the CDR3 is TGTGCCAGCAGCGTAGTGTTCCAGGGGGCGAGGACTGAAGCTTTCTTT.

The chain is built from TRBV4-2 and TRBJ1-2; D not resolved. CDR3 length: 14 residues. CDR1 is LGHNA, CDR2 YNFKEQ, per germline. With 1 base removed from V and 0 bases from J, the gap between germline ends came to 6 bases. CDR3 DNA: TGTGCCAGCAGCCAAGTTGGCACTAACTATGGCTACACCTTC. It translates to CASSQVGTNYGYTF.

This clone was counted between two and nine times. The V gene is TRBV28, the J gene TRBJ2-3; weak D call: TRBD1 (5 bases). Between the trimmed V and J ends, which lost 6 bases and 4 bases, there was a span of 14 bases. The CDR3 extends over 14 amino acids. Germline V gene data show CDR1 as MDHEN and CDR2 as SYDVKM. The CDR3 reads CASRRQWIADTQYF. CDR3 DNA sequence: TGTGCCAGCAGACGACAGTGGATCGCAGATACGCAGTATTTT.

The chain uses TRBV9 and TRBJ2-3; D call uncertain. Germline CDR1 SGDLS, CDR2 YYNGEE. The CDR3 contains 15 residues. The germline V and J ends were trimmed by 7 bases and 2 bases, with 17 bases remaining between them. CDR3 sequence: CASASLPQNTDTQYF. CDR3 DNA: TGTGCCAGCGCCTCCTTGCCGCAGAACACAGATACGCAGTATTTT.

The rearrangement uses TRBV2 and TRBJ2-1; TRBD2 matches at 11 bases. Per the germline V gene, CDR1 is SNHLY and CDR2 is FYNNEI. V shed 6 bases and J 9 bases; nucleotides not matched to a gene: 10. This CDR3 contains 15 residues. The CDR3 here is CASRGTSGRRIEQFF. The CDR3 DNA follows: TGTGCCAGCAGGGGGACTAGCGGCCGGAGGATTGAGCAGTTCTTC.